These 32 T cell receptor beta chains came from one sample sequenced in a study of cytomegalovirus exposure and HLA in healthy donors. Vbeta (60) and Jbeta (13) primers were used in the PCR. Method: immunoSEQ multiplex PCR; TCRdb's copy keeps in-frame clones and lacks some. The sample contains around 80,000 clones, under 80% of which appear only once. Input material: PBMCs. The receptors were gathered from a man aged 40-50 years in good health and CMV-seronegative.

The DNA of the CDR3 is TGCGCCAGCAGCAAAACCAACAGGGCCATGAACACTGAAGCTTTCTTT. Translated, it gives CASSKTNRAMNTEAFF. J is TRBJ1-1 and V is TRBV5-1, with a possible D match to TRBD1 (6 bases). The CDR3 contains 16 residues. In germline, CDR1 is SGHRS, CDR2 YFSETQ. The ends were cut back, 4 bases at V and 0 bases at J, with 16 bases in the middle.

The V and J genes are TRBV29-1 and TRBJ2-7; D may be TRBD2 (5 bases). The CDR3 consists of 13 residues. Germline values: CDR1 SQVTM, CDR2 ANQGSEA. The ends were cut back, 0 bases at V and 3 bases at J, with 9 bases in the middle. The DNA for the CDR3 is TGCAGCGTTGAAGACGCGGAGGACTACGAGCAGTACTTC. This encodes CSVEDAEDYEQYF.

The rearrangement joins TRBV4-1 to TRBJ2-7, with 9 bases identical to TRBD2. J gave up 5 bases and V 1 base, and 6 bases lay outside the gene matches. Germline-derived CDR1 and CDR2 are MGHRA and YSYEKL. This CDR3 is built from 15 residues. The CDR3 loop reads CASSQGWTSVDEQYF. In nucleotides, the CDR3 is TGCGCCAGCAGCCAAGGATGGACTAGCGTCGACGAGCAGTACTTC.

The chain joins TRBV28 to TRBJ1-3, with unresolved D. The CDR3 has 13 amino acids. Trimming left V 6 bases short and J 0 bases short, with 6 bases between. Germline V lookup: CDR1 MDHEN, CDR2 SYDVKM. CDR3 bases: TGTGCCAGCAGGGAGAGCTCTGGAAACACCATATATTTT. This codes for CASRESSGNTIYF.

This chain joins TRBV5-6 and TRBJ2-3, with D tentatively TRBD2 (5 bases). Trimming left V 5 bases short and J 1 base short, with 14 bases between. Germline CDR1 is SGHDT and CDR2 is YYEEEE. This CDR3 comprises 15 residues. The CDR3 loop reads CASSRTQRGTDTQYF. The CDR3 coding sequence is TGTGCCAGCAGTAGGACTCAGAGGGGCACAGATACGCAGTATTTT.

The chain carries TRBV28 and TRBJ2-5; 7 bases fit TRBD2. Looked up from germline, CDR1 is MDHEN and CDR2 is SYDVKM. Germline trimming cut 6 bases from V and 5 bases from J; bases unmatched to any gene: 15. The CDR3 contains 16 residues. The CDR3, as DNA: TGTGCCAGCAGGATCCTCGGGGCGGGGAGGGAGGAGACCCAGTACTTC. It yields the protein CASRILGAGREETQYF.

V is TRBV19 and J is TRBJ2-5; possible D gene TRBD2, 7 bases. Germline V gene data show CDR1 as LNHDA and CDR2 as SQIVND (reference sequence). Trimming took off 8 bases at V and 4 bases at J, with 17 bases between the two ends. CDR3 size: 14 residues. The CDR3 here is CASALGGGGETQYF. The CDR3 DNA is TGTGCCAGTGCGTTGGGGGGGGGCGGAGAGACCCAGTACTTC.

The chain uses TRBV5-1 and TRBJ2-1; TRBD2 agrees at 8 bases. The CDR3 has 16 amino acids. V was pared by 4 bases and J by 7 bases, with 13 bases of the junction left unmatched. Germline V lookup: CDR1 SGHRS, CDR2 YFSETQ. The CDR3 bases are TGCGCCAGCAGCCGGGGGGGGTGGGCGGAAGGGAATGAGCAGTTCTTC. Its translation is CASSRGGWAEGNEQFF.

This clone turned up a few times. The chain employs TRBV28 and TRBJ1-3, with D unresolved. Between the trimmed V and J ends, which lost 6 bases and 0 bases, there was a span of 15 bases. The CDR3 is made up of 16 amino acids. Germline CDR1 is MDHEN and CDR2 is SYDVKM. DNA for the CDR3: TGTGCCAGCAGCCCCTCCGACTACAGCTCTGGAAACACCATATATTTT. This gives the protein CASSPSDYSSGNTIYF.

This clone has more than one count but fewer than ten. V and J are TRBV7-2 and TRBJ2-7; possible D gene TRBD2, 6 bases. The V end lost 2 bases, the J end lost 1 base, and 12 bases lay between the germline ends. Germline V CDR1 and CDR2: SGHTA, FQGNSA. CDR3 length: 15 amino acids. Written as DNA, the CDR3 is TGTGCCAGCAGCTTACACGGAGGGGTTTCCTACGAGCAGTACTTC. It specifies CASSLHGGVSYEQYF.

The CDR3 region is CASSLGAAQNEQFF. CDR3 in DNA: TGCGCCAGCAGCTTGGGTGCCGCTCAGAATGAGCAGTTCTTC. The genes are TRBV5-1 and TRBJ2-1; unclear D gene. The V gene lost 0 bases and the J gene lost 7 bases, with 11 bases spanning the gap. CDR3 size: 14 residues. The germline V gene encodes CDR1 SGHRS and CDR2 YFSETQ. The entire variable domain, with the rest obtained from reference TRBV5-1 and TRBJ2-1, is as follows: KAGVTQTPRYLIKTRGQQVTLSCSPISGHRSVSWYQQTPGQGLQFLFEYFSETQRNKGNFPGRFSGRQFSNSRSEMNVSTLELGDSALYLCASSLGAAQNEQFFGPGTRLTVL.

The V and J genes are TRBV9 and TRBJ2-1; TRBD2 matches 11 bases. The CDR3 is 16 residues long. The V gene's germline CDR1 is SGDLS and CDR2 YYNGEE. V trimming: 3 bases; J trimming: 7 bases; junction bases outside the gene matches: 9. CDR3 protein: CASSASLAGGGNEQFF. The CDR3, as DNA: TGTGCCAGCAGCGCATCTCTAGCGGGAGGAGGGAATGAGCAGTTCTTC.

This rearrangement joins TRBV30 to TRBJ2-5; 14 bases are a match to TRBD2. Germline assignment: CDR1 GTSNPN and CDR2 SVGIG (reference sequence). V trimming: 2 bases; J trimming: 5 bases; junction bases outside the gene matches: 10. CDR3 length equals 17 residues. The CDR3 DNA sequence: TGTGCCTGGAGTTCAGGGGGGGGACTAGCGGGAGTTGAGACCCAGTACTTC. This encodes CAWSSGGGLAGVETQYF.

The chain links TRBV18 to TRBJ2-2, with 7 bases matching TRBD2. CDR3 length: 15 residues. The J segment lost 1 base and the V segment lost 4 bases, leaving 3 bases of the junction unmatched. Germline V gene sequence: CDR1 KGHSH, CDR2 LQKENI. CDR3 in amino acids: CASSLTSENTGELFF. As DNA, the CDR3 is TGTGCCAGCTCACTAACTAGCGAGAACACCGGGGAGCTGTTTTTT.

The chain couples TRBV7-9 to TRBJ2-2; D is undetermined. Trimming shortened V by 5 bases and J by 5 bases, and 9 bases separated the two germline ends. This CDR3 comprises 13 residues. The germline V gene has CDR1 SEHNR and CDR2 FQNEAQ (reference sequence). CDR3 sequence reads: CASSPTSTGELFF. In DNA form, the CDR3 reads TGTGCCAGCAGCCCGACAAGTACCGGGGAGCTGTTTTTT.

The rearrangement joins TRBV4-2 to TRBJ2-7; possible D gene TRBD1, 5 bases. The germline CDR1 and CDR2 sequences are LGHNA and YNFKEQ. The CDR3 runs to 17 residues. Trimming took off 5 bases at V and 1 base at J, with 21 bases between the two ends. The CDR3 DNA reads TGTGCCAGCAGCACCGAAATCCCGACAGTGGGGTCCTACGAGCAGTACTTC. Translation gives CASSTEIPTVGSYEQYF.

This clone was seen only a few times. The V and J genes are TRBV11-3 and TRBJ2-2; 8 nucleotides line up with TRBD2. This CDR3 comprises 15 residues. Germline V gene data show CDR1 as SGHNT and CDR2 as YENEEA. After removal of 5 bases from V and 3 bases from J, the junction contained 5 bases not matched to a gene. CDR3: CASSPGLADTGELFF. As DNA, the CDR3 is TGTGCCAGCAGCCCCGGACTAGCTGACACCGGGGAGCTGTTTTTT.

This clone turned up a few times. The rearrangement links TRBV18 to TRBJ2-5, with a weak D call TRBD1 (6 bases). TRBJ2-7 matches the DNA end more closely, so the J call is doubtful. The CDR3 is 14 amino acids. Germline CDR1 is KGHSH and CDR2 is LQKENI. CDR3 amino acids: CASSPGRTAGEQYF. The CDR3 DNA reads as TGTGCCAGCTCACCAGGTCGGACAGCCGGCGAGCAGTACTTC.

The V and J genes are TRBV9 and TRBJ2-7, with a tentative D call TRBD1 (5 bases). The germline V gene encodes CDR1 SGDLS and CDR2 YYNGEE. Trimming removed 4 bases at V and 5 bases at J, with 13 bases between. This CDR3 has 13 residues. The CDR3 region has the DNA TGTGCCAGCAGCTTGCAGGGTCGCGACGAGCAGTACTTC. Translation gives CASSLQGRDEQYF.

The chain recombines TRBV7-3 with TRBJ2-2; D may be TRBD1 (7 bases). This CDR3 spans 14 amino acids. The V end lost 3 bases, the J end lost 4 bases, and 9 bases lay between the germline ends. CDR1 and CDR2 from the germline V gene are SGHTA and FQGTGA. In DNA form, the CDR3 reads TGTGCCAGCAGCTTCAGGGGGGTCACCGGGGAGCTGTTTTTT. This translates into CASSFRGVTGELFF.

The count of this clone is one. V gene TRBV19 combines with J gene TRBJ2-7, with D unclear. Germline-derived CDR1 and CDR2 are LNHDA and SQIVND (reference sequence). Trimming took 5 bases from V and 0 from J, leaving 11 bases between them. The CDR3 is 14 residues long. The DNA of the CDR3 is TGTGCCAGTAGTCCCAGAGGAAGCTCCTACGAGCAGTACTTC. As protein: CASSPRGSSYEQYF.

This clone was counted once. The chain uses TRBV28 and TRBJ1-5; D not resolved. The CDR3 spans 14 residues. Between the trimmed V and J ends, which lost 2 bases and 0 bases, there was a span of 5 bases. Germline values: CDR1 MDHEN, CDR2 SYDVKM. CDR3 nucleotide sequence: TGTGCCAGCAGTTTACAGGATAGCAATCAGCCCCAGCATTTT. As protein: CASSLQDSNQPQHF.

This clone has just a few counts. The chain has TRBV7-3 and TRBJ2-2, with TRBD2 matching 10 bases. Germline CDR1 is SGHTA and CDR2 is FQGTGA. Losses at the gene ends were 10 bases for V and 6 bases for J; bases not matched to a gene: 5. This CDR3 has 13 amino acids. As DNA, the CDR3 is TGTGCCACCGGGACTAGCGAGGCCGGGGAGCTGTTTTTT. Translating it yields CATGTSEAGELFF.

This chain uses TRBV14 with TRBJ1-4; possible D gene TRBD1, 5 bases. V lost 4 bases and J lost 6, with 15 bases in between. This CDR3 has 15 residues. Germline V gene data show CDR1 as SGHDN and CDR2 as FVKESK. The CDR3 DNA reads as TGTGCCAGCAGCCCTCTCGGGGACTTTGATGAAAAACTGTTTTTT. Translation: CASSPLGDFDEKLFF.

CDR3 DNA sequence: TGTGCCAGCAGCCATCGACTAGCGGGATACAATGAGCAGTTCTTC. Translated, it gives CASSHRLAGYNEQFF. The gene calls are TRBV7-6 and TRBJ2-1; 11 nucleotides match TRBD2. V trimming: 5 bases; J trimming: 4 bases; junction bases outside the gene matches: 4. Germline CDR1 and CDR2: SGHVS and FNYEAQ. The CDR3 sequence is 15 residues long. Full variable domain (remainder filled in from reference TRBV7-6 and TRBJ2-1): GAGVSQSPRYKVTKRGQDVALRCDPISGHVSLYWYRQALGQGPEFLTYFNYEAQQDKSGLPNDRFSAERPEGSISTLTIQRTEQRDSAMYRCASSHRLAGYNEQFFGPGTRLTVL.

As for this clone: The junction and the germline gene differ at one end; a read error may be behind it. The V call is TRBV19, the J call TRBJ2-6; 8 nucleotides match TRBD1. CDR3 size: 16 residues. Germline CDR1 reads LNHDA; CDR2 reads SQIVND (reference sequence). CDR3 region: CASSMQTGAGANGLTF. CDR3 DNA: TGTGCCAGTAGTATGCAGACAGGGGCTGGGGCCAACGGCCTGACTTTC.

This clone was observed a few times. This sequence joins TRBV6-1 and TRBJ2-7; D may be TRBD2 (6 bases). The CDR3 length is 14 residues. V lost 10 bases and J lost 0, with 16 bases in between. Germline-derived CDR1 and CDR2 are MNHNS and SASEGT. The chain's CDR3 is CATRRGTASYEQYF. The CDR3 coding sequence is TGTGCCACCAGGCGGGGAACGGCCTCCTACGAGCAGTACTTC.

The rearrangement uses TRBV2 and TRBJ1-1; a possible D gene is TRBD1 (5 bases). CDR3 length: 13 residues. V lost 7 bases and J 0 bases, leaving 9 bases between the germline ends. Germline V gene data show CDR1 as SNHLY and CDR2 as FYNNEI. CDR3 nucleotide sequence: TGTGCCAGCACTGTGACAGTGAACACTGAAGCTTTCTTT. Its translation: CASTVTVNTEAFF. Full variable domain (outside the CDR3, taken from reference TRBV2 and TRBJ1-1): EPEVTQTPSHQVTQMGQEVILRCVPISNHLYFYWYRQILGQKVEFLVSFYNNEISEKSEIFDDQFSVERPDGSNFTLKIRSTKLEDSAMYFCASTVTVNTEAFFGQGTRLTVV.

The chain uses TRBV2 and TRBJ1-1; TRBD1 agrees at 10 bases. The CDR3 consists of 11 residues. J gave up 10 bases and V 6 bases, and 2 bases lay outside the gene matches. CDR1 and CDR2 from the germline V gene are SNHLY and FYNNEI. The CDR3 protein is CASRGQGTAFF. The CDR3 coding sequence is TGTGCCAGCAGGGGACAGGGGACAGCTTTCTTT.

This sequence joins TRBV28 and TRBJ2-2, with a tentative D call TRBD1 (6 bases). V gave up 4 bases and J gave up 1 base, with 13 bases separating them. The length of the CDR3 is 16 residues. The germline gives CDR1 MDHEN, CDR2 SYDVKM. CDR3 residues: CASSSHGGQNTGELFF. The CDR3, as DNA: TGTGCCAGCAGTTCCCATGGGGGACAGAACACCGGGGAGCTGTTTTTT. Full variable domain (rest looked up from reference TRBV28 and TRBJ2-2): DVKVTQSSRYLVKRTGEKVFLECVQDMDHENMFWYRQDPGLGLRLIYFSYDVKMKEKGDIPEGYSVSREKKERFSLILESASTNQTSMYLCASSSHGGQNTGELFFGEGSRLTVL.

The rearrangement joins TRBV28 to TRBJ2-5, with 7 bases identical to TRBD1. With 5 bases clipped from V and 11 bases from J, the junction kept 5 bases outside the gene matches. There are 11 residues in the CDR3. Germline loops: CDR1 MDHEN, CDR2 SYDVKM. The CDR3 loop is CASSAQGEQYF. The CDR3 DNA is TGTGCCAGCAGTGCCCAGGGGGAGCAGTACTTC.

J is TRBJ2-5 and V is TRBV2; TRBD2 matches at 10 bases. J was trimmed by 5 bases and V by 6 bases; bases with no gene match: 9. The CDR3 has 15 amino acids. CDR1 is SNHLY, CDR2 FYNNEI, per germline. CDR3 loop: CASRLAGGTGETQYF. CDR3 bases: TGTGCCAGCAGGTTAGCGGGAGGAACCGGGGAGACCCAGTACTTC. The variable domain in full, with the rest retrieved from reference TRBV2 and TRBJ2-5, is EPEVTQTPSHQVTQMGQEVILRCVPISNHLYFYWYRQILGQKVEFLVSFYNNEISEKSEIFDDQFSVERPDGSNFTLKIRSTKLEDSAMYFCASRLAGGTGETQYFGPGTRLLVL.